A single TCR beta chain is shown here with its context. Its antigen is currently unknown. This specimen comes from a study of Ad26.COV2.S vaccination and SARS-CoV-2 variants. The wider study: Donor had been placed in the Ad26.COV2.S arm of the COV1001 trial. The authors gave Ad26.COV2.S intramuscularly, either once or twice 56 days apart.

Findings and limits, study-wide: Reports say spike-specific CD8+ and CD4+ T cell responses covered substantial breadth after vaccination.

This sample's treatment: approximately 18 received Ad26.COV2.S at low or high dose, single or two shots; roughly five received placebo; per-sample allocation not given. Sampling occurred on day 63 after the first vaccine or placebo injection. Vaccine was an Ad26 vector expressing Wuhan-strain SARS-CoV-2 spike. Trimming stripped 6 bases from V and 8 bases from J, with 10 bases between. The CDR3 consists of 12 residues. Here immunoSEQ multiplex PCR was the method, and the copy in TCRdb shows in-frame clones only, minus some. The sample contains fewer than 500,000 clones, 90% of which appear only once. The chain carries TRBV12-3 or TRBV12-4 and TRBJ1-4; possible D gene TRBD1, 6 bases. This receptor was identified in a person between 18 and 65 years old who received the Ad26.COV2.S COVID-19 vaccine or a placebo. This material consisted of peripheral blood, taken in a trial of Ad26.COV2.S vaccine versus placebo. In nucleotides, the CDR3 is TGTGCCAGCAGGAAACAGGGCGAAAAACTGTTTTTT. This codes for CASRKQGEKLFF.